This TCR beta chain was sequenced for a study of T cell changes during pregnancy in multiple sclerosis. The method was immunoSEQ multiplex PCR; TCRdb's version includes in-frame clones alone and lacks a portion of them. The table has approximately 99,000 clones, approximately 93% seen once. The CDR3 sequence is 14 residues long. V shed 3 bases and J shed 3 bases, with 12 bases lying between them. Per the germline V gene, CDR1 is LGHNA and CDR2 is YNFKEQ. Source: peripheral blood, taken after pregnancy. This TCR was recovered from a female donor with multiple sclerosis, enrolled in a pregnancy study. This chain uses TRBV4-2 with TRBJ2-7; D possibly corresponds to TRBD2 (6 bases). CDR3 in amino acids: CASSHSLAFYEQYF. CDR3 coding DNA: TGTGCCAGCAGCCACTCCCTAGCGTTCTACGAGCAGTACTTC.